Shown below are 15 T cell receptor beta chains from a single sample sequenced in a study of blood T cell repertoires in COVID-19. Profiled with immunoSEQ multiplex PCR; TCRdb holds only in-frame clones, not every one. Here the sample spans under 200,000 clones, around 90% being singletons. Material for sequencing was peripheral blood. The receptors derive from a young man with COVID-19, enrolled during active disease.

This rearrangement joins TRBV28 to TRBJ2-7, with 7 positions matching TRBD1. CDR1 MDHEN and CDR2 SYDVKM come from the germline V gene. The CDR3 is 15 residues long. J lost 2 bases, V lost 6 bases, and 10 bases had no gene match. The CDR3, as DNA: TGTGCCAGCAGGTCAGAGGGACAGACTCCCTACGAGCAGTACTTC. This encodes CASRSEGQTPYEQYF.

This chain joins TRBV27 and TRBJ2-1; 8 bases fit TRBD1. The V segment lost 6 bases and the J segment 3 bases; nucleotides outside the gene matches: 1. Germline V gene sequence: CDR1 MNHEY, CDR2 SMNVEV (reference sequence). The CDR3 is made up of 13 amino acids. The CDR3 DNA reads as TGTGCCAGCAGGGGACAGGTCTACAATGAGCAGTTCTTC. Its translation is CASRGQVYNEQFF.

The chain combines TRBV7-2 with TRBJ2-6; 11 positions agree with TRBD2. Per the germline V gene, CDR1 is SGHTA and CDR2 is FQGNSA. The CDR3 has 19 residues. J was trimmed by 3 bases and V by 0 bases; bases with no gene match: 7. The CDR3 here is CASSLAPLAGDGGANVLTF. Written as DNA, the CDR3 is TGTGCCAGCAGCTTAGCGCCACTAGCGGGAGATGGTGGGGCCAACGTCCTGACTTTC.

The V and J genes are TRBV15 and TRBJ1-2; D not resolved. The V end lost 1 base, the J end lost 8 bases, and 14 bases lay between the germline ends. The CDR3 is made up of 14 amino acids. Germline V gene lookup returns CDR1 LNHNV and CDR2 YYDKDF (reference sequence). The DNA for the CDR3 is TGTGCCACCAGCAGAGGGCTTGACACGGGAGGCTACACCTTC. It is translated as CATSRGLDTGGYTF. Together with reference TRBV15 and TRBJ1-2, the CDR3 gives the full variable domain: DAMVIQNPRYQVTQFGKPVTLSCSQTLNHNVMYWYQQKSSQAPKLLFHYYDKDFNNEADTPDNFQSRRPNTSFCFLDIRSPGLGDTAMYLCATSRGLDTGGYTFGSGTRLTVV.

This clone occurred once. The chain is built from TRBV7-3 and TRBJ2-1, with a tentative D call TRBD2 (5 bases). The V end was cut by 3 bases, the J end by 6 bases, with 6 bases between. This CDR3 contains 12 residues. Germline lookup yields CDR1 SGHTA and CDR2 FQGTGA. The CDR3 loop reads CASSFRGNEQFF. The CDR3 DNA is TGTGCCAGCAGCTTCCGGGGCAATGAGCAGTTCTTC.

CDR3 residues: CASSPNGQGSYEQYF. DNA of the CDR3: TGTGCCAGCTCACCTAACGGGCAGGGCTCCTACGAGCAGTACTTC. The chain joins TRBV18 to TRBJ2-7, with D possibly being TRBD1 (5 bases). Between the trimmed V and J ends, which lost 3 bases and 0 bases, there was a span of 12 bases. The CDR3 contains 15 residues. Germline V gene data show CDR1 as KGHSH and CDR2 as LQKENI. The full variable domain, in which reference TRBV18 and TRBJ2-7 provide the parts outside the CDR3, is NAGVMQNPRHLVRRRGQEARLRCSPMKGHSHVYWYRQLPEEGLKFMVYLQKENIIDESGMPKERFSAEFPKEGPSILRIQQVVRGDSAAYFCASSPNGQGSYEQYFGPGTRLTVT.

In DNA, the CDR3 is TGCAGCGTTGATGGGAACAGGTCACTTTGGGAGACCCAGTACTTC. Translating it yields CSVDGNRSLWETQYF. This sequence joins TRBV29-1 and TRBJ2-5; a weak D match, TRBD1 (5 bases). Germline CDR1 is SQVTM and CDR2 is ANQGSEA. CDR3 size: 15 residues. V was cut by 3 bases and J by 5 bases, with 19 bases left in between.

The J gene is TRBJ2-6, the V gene TRBV7-2; D possibly corresponds to TRBD2 (6 bases). The CDR3 extends over 17 amino acids. The V end was cut by 8 bases, the J end by 0 bases, with 17 bases between. Germline assignment: CDR1 SGHTA and CDR2 FQGNSA. The DNA of the CDR3 is TGTGCCAGCCCCGAGGGCGAGGGACTCTCTGGGGCCAACGTCCTGACTTTC. It encodes CASPEGEGLSGANVLTF.

This chain uses TRBV19 with TRBJ1-1; weak D call: TRBD1 (6 bases). V gave up 3 bases and J gave up 7 bases, with 18 bases separating them. Germline CDR1 is LNHDA and CDR2 is SQIVND (reference sequence). This CDR3 is 15 amino acids long. CDR3 sequence reads: CASSIQRWRTVEAFF. The CDR3 DNA sequence: TGTGCCAGTAGTATTCAAAGGTGGCGGACAGTTGAAGCTTTCTTT.

The CDR3, as DNA: TGTGCCAGCCATCATACCGGGACAGCCTACGAGCAGTACTTC. Translated, it gives CASHHTGTAYEQYF. J is TRBJ2-7 and V is TRBV28; 7 bases agree with TRBD1. Germline V lookup: CDR1 MDHEN, CDR2 SYDVKM. V shed 8 bases, J shed 2 bases, and the junction held 9 bases outside the gene matches. This CDR3 comprises 14 residues.

This CDR3 reads CASSVGGARNTGELFF. The CDR3 bases are TGTGCCAGCAGTGTCGGAGGGGCCCGGAACACCGGGGAGCTGTTTTTT. The V and J genes are TRBV2 and TRBJ2-2; D is perhaps TRBD2 (6 bases). V lost 4 bases, J lost 1 base, and 13 bases lay in between. Germline CDR1 reads SNHLY; CDR2 reads FYNNEI. The CDR3 is made up of 16 amino acids.

The chain joins TRBV9 to TRBJ2-2; 8 bases are shared with TRBD2. V was pared by 2 bases and J by 0 bases, with 12 bases of the junction left unmatched. Germline CDR1 reads SGDLS; CDR2 reads YYNGEE. This CDR3 has 19 amino acids. In nucleotides, the CDR3 is TGTGCCAGCAGCGTGCTCGGATCGGGAGGGCCCTCGAACACCGGGGAGCTGTTTTTT. Amino acid sequence: CASSVLGSGGPSNTGELFF.

The V gene is TRBV28, the J gene TRBJ2-3, with D perhaps matching TRBD1 (5 bases). V lost 2 bases, J lost 6 bases, and 15 bases lay in between. The CDR3 runs to 15 residues. Looked up from germline, CDR1 is MDHEN and CDR2 is SYDVKM. DNA of the CDR3: TGTGCCAGCAGTTTAAGGCAGGGAAGATGGGATACGCAGTATTTT. Translation: CASSLRQGRWDTQYF.

The V gene is TRBV21-1, the J gene TRBJ1-3; the tabulated D call, TRBD1, remains unverified against the DNA. TRBV21-1 has pseudogene status. The CDR3 spans 16 residues. CDR3 DNA sequence: TGTGCCAGCAGCAAATTTGCCCGCAGGGGGCGGAACACCATATATTTT. The encoded protein is CASSKFARRGRNTIYF.

V usage is TRBV6-1 and J usage is TRBJ1-6, with D maybe TRBD1 (5 bases). Trimming pared 2 bases from V and 10 bases from J, leaving 12 bases between. The CDR3 is 14 residues long. The germline V gene encodes CDR1 MNHNS and CDR2 SASEGT. CDR3 sequence reads: CASSEWRGGSPLHF. The DNA for the CDR3 is TGTGCCAGCAGTGAATGGAGGGGAGGATCACCCCTCCACTTT.